This TCR beta chain was identified in a study of T cells after posttransplantation cyclophosphamide. The table lists this clone with many counts. Sequencing was performed with immunoSEQ multiplex PCR; in TCRdb, only in-frame clones are kept and a portion is missing. The sample shows tens of thousands of clones, none of them appearing just once. The CDR3 is 16 amino acids. Germline-derived CDR1 and CDR2 are SGHDT and YYEEEE. V shed 2 bases and J 0 bases; nucleotides not matched to a gene: 7. The specimen sequenced was PBMCs. The chain joins TRBV5-6 to TRBJ2-7; 8 nucleotides line up with TRBD1. The TCR sequence derives from a woman between 45 and 60 years old in good health and a related stem cell transplant donor. CDR3 coding DNA: TGTGCCAGCAGCTTATTTTGGGACAGGCTCTCCTACGAGCAGTACTTC. Its translation: CASSLFWDRLSYEQYF.